One and the same sample provided the 15 T cell receptor beta chains below, sequenced in a study of shared clonotypes between healthy human individuals. Some clones are missing from TCRdb's copy, which holds only in-frame ones; the method was immunoSEQ multiplex PCR. Of 950,000 to 1,100,000 clones in the sample, approximately 70% were seen once. Sequencing was carried out using memory CD4+ T cells sorted from blood. The subset here: CD45RA-negative fraction. Receptor source: a young man in good health.

The sample holds one count of this clone. The chain employs TRBV18 and TRBJ2-1, with 9 bases identical to TRBD2. The J segment lost 8 bases and the V segment lost 3 bases, leaving 11 bases of the junction unmatched. The CDR3 is 16 residues long. The germline V gene has CDR1 KGHSH and CDR2 LQKENI. As DNA, the CDR3 is TGTGCCAGCTCACCGGGTCAGGAGCGGGGGGTCGATGAGCAGTTCTTC. Protein product: CASSPGQERGVDEQFF.

V and J are TRBV4-3 and TRBJ2-6; tentatively, D is TRBD1 (5 bases). In germline, CDR1 is LGHNA, CDR2 YSLEER. The CDR3 totals 19 residues. Between the trimmed V and J ends, which lost 0 bases and 0 bases, there was a span of 15 bases. CDR3 amino acids: CASSQDFISRVSGANVLTF. The CDR3 coding sequence is TGCGCCAGCAGCCAAGATTTTATTAGCAGGGTCTCTGGGGCCAACGTCCTGACTTTC.

V gene TRBV5-1 combines with J gene TRBJ1-1; no firm D call. Germline loops: CDR1 SGHRS, CDR2 YFSETQ. With 4 bases removed from V and 5 bases from J, the gap between germline ends came to 21 bases. This CDR3 spans 16 amino acids. CDR3 protein: CASSPAPGEAQTEAFF. CDR3 sequence (DNA): TGCGCCAGCAGCCCGGCCCCCGGGGAGGCGCAAACTGAAGCTTTCTTT. Looking up the rest from reference TRBV5-1 and TRBJ1-1 gives the full variable domain: KAGVTQTPRYLIKTRGQQVTLSCSPISGHRSVSWYQQTPGQGLQFLFEYFSETQRNKGNFPGRFSGRQFSNSRSEMNVSTLELGDSALYLCASSPAPGEAQTEAFFGQGTRLTVV.

This chain joins TRBV27 and TRBJ1-4; TRBD1 aligns across 8 bases. The CDR3 runs 12 residues. Per the germline V gene, CDR1 is MNHEY and CDR2 is SMNVEV (reference sequence). V lost 9 bases and J lost 12; bases outside the gene matches: 9. DNA for the CDR3: TGTGCCAGTATGCAGGGGGCTAGTCAACTGTTTTTT. It translates to CASMQGASQLFF.

Worth noting for this clone: The sample contains more than one DNA sequence encoding this CDR3. This chain links TRBV19 with TRBJ2-1, with 11 bases identical to TRBD2. V lost 8 bases to trimming and J lost 7 bases; unmatched junction nucleotides: 7. CDR3 length equals 14 residues. The germline CDR1 and CDR2 sequences are LNHDA and SQIVND (reference sequence). CDR3 nucleotide sequence: TGTGCCAGTTCAATAGCGGGGGGGCGTAATGAGCAGTTCTTC. This gives the protein CASSIAGGRNEQFF.

This clone came up a few times. V is TRBV5-8 and J is TRBJ2-5; 11 bases match TRBD2. The CDR3 loop spans 16 amino acids. J lost 5 bases, V lost 4 bases, and 10 bases had no gene match. Germline V lookup: CDR1 SGHTS, CDR2 YDEGEE. CDR3 sequence (DNA): TGTGCCAGCAGCCCGGCCGGTCTAGCGGGGGGTGAGACCCAGTACTTC. It codes for CASSPAGLAGGETQYF.

V and J are TRBV7-2 and TRBJ2-7; 9 nucleotides match TRBD2. There are 15 residues in the CDR3. Losses at the gene ends were 3 bases for V and 3 bases for J; bases not matched to a gene: 6. Per the germline V gene, CDR1 is SGHTA and CDR2 is FQGNSA. CDR3 DNA sequence: TGTGCCAGCAGCTTGGGGGTAGCGGGAGTCTACGAGCAGTACTTC. Translated: CASSLGVAGVYEQYF. Variable domain in full (rest from reference TRBV7-2 and TRBJ2-7): GAGVSQSPSNKVTEKGKDVELRCDPISGHTALYWYRQSLGQGLEFLIYFQGNSAPDKSGLPSDRFSAERTGGSVSTLTIQRTQQEDSAVYLCASSLGVAGVYEQYFGPGTRLTVT.

J is TRBJ2-5 and V is TRBV5-8; D is ambiguous. CDR3 size: 13 residues. CDR1 is SGHTS and CDR2 is YDEGEE in the germline V gene. Trimming took 2 bases from V and 5 from J, leaving 10 bases between them. Here the CDR3 DNA reads TGTGCCAGCAGCTTCTTGATGCGGGAGACCCAGTACTTC. Translated: CASSFLMRETQYF. The full variable domain, completed using reference TRBV5-8 and TRBJ2-5, is EAGVTQSPTHLIKTRGQQATLRCSPISGHTSVYWYQQALGLGLQFLLWYDEGEERNRGNFPPRFSGRQFPNYSSELNVNALELEDSALYLCASSFLMRETQYFGPGTRLLVL.

This clone showed up just once. The chain employs TRBV18 and TRBJ2-3; 8 bases match TRBD1. V dropped 6 bases and J dropped 4; count of bases not matched to a gene: 6. This CDR3 has 14 amino acids. Per the germline V gene, CDR1 is KGHSH and CDR2 is LQKENI. The CDR3 DNA sequence: TGTGCCAGCTCCCGCAGGGGGCTGTCAGATACGCAGTATTTT. It encodes CASSRRGLSDTQYF. Drawing the rest from reference TRBV18 and TRBJ2-3, the complete variable domain is NAGVMQNPRHLVRRRGQEARLRCSPMKGHSHVYWYRQLPEEGLKFMVYLQKENIIDESGMPKERFSAEFPKEGPSILRIQQVVRGDSAAYFCASSRRGLSDTQYFGPGTRLTVL.

This rearrangement joins TRBV7-9 to TRBJ1-5, with 7 bases aligning to TRBD1. The V gene end was trimmed by 3 bases and the J gene end by 2 bases; junction bases not matched to a gene: 7. Germline CDR1 SEHNR, CDR2 FQNEAQ (reference sequence). This CDR3 is 16 amino acids long. CDR3 DNA: TGTGCCAGCAGCTTTCTGGGACAGTTTGGCAATCAGCCCCAGCATTTT. Translated, it gives CASSFLGQFGNQPQHF.

V is TRBV7-2 and J is TRBJ2-5; D may be TRBD1 (6 bases). Germline V CDR1 and CDR2: SGHTA, FQGNSA. V gave up 4 bases and J gave up 5 bases, with 11 bases separating them. This CDR3 contains 13 residues. The CDR3, as DNA: TGTGCCAGCAGCTCCATGCAGGGGGAGACCCAGTACTTC. It yields the protein CASSSMQGETQYF.

V usage is TRBV30 and J usage is TRBJ2-3; D possibly corresponds to TRBD2 (5 bases). Germline loops: CDR1 GTSNPN, CDR2 SVGIG (reference sequence). The CDR3 length is 12 residues. Trimming cost V 2 bases and J 5 bases, with 8 bases left between them. The CDR3 DNA reads as TGTGCCTGGAGTCGAGGGTTAGATACGCAGTATTTT. Amino acid sequence: CAWSRGLDTQYF.

The chain uses TRBV27 and TRBJ1-2; D is ambiguous. The CDR3 totals 15 residues. CDR1 and CDR2 (germline): MNHEY, SMNVEV (reference sequence). The V end was cut by 4 bases, the J end by 5 bases, with 17 bases between. The CDR3 reads CASSSLTGVRYGYTF. Here the CDR3 DNA reads TGTGCCAGCAGTTCCTTAACCGGGGTTAGGTATGGCTACACCTTC.

The CDR3 protein is CASSLSGSREQYF. In DNA, the CDR3 is TGTGCCAGCAGCCTCAGCGGGAGCAGGGAGCAGTACTTC. This chain uses TRBV5-6 with TRBJ2-7; 8 nucleotides agree with TRBD2. Trimming took 4 bases from V and 7 from J; bases not matched to a gene: 7. CDR3 length equals 13 residues. Germline V CDR1 and CDR2: SGHDT, YYEEEE.

The chain has TRBV19 and TRBJ2-7, with D hard to call. The CDR3 runs to 15 residues. V was cut by 6 bases and J by 2 bases, with 17 bases left in between. Germline V gives CDR1 LNHDA, CDR2 SQIVND (reference sequence). For the CDR3, the DNA is TGTGCCAGTAGCCGCGTCTGGACCAAGACCTACGAGCAGTACTTC. As protein: CASSRVWTKTYEQYF.